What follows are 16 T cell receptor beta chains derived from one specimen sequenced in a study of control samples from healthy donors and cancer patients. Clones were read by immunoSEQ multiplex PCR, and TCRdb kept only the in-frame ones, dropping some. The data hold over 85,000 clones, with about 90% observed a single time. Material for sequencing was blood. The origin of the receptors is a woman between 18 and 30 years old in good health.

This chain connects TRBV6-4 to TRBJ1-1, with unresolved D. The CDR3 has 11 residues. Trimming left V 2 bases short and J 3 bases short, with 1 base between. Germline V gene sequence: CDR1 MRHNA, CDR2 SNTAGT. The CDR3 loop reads CASSDDTEAFF. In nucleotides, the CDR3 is TGTGCCAGCAGTGACGACACTGAAGCTTTCTTT.

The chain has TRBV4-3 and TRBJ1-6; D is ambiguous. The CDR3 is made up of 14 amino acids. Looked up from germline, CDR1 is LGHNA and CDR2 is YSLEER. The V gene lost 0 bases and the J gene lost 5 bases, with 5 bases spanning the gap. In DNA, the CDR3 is TGCGCCAGCAGCCAAGAGGCCCATAATTCACCCCTCCACTTT. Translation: CASSQEAHNSPLHF.

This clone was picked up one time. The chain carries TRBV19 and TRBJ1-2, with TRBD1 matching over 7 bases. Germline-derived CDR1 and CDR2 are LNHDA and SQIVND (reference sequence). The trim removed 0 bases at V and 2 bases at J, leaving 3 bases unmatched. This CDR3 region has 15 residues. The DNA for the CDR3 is TGTGCCAGTAGTATAGAGGGACAGTTCAACTATGGCTACACCTTC. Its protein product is CASSIEGQFNYGYTF.

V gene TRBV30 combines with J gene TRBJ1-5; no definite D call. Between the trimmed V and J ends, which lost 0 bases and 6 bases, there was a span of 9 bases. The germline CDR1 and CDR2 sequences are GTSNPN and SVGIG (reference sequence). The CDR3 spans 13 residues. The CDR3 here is CAWSVLAGQPQHF. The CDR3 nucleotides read TGTGCCTGGAGTGTATTAGCCGGTCAGCCCCAGCATTTT.

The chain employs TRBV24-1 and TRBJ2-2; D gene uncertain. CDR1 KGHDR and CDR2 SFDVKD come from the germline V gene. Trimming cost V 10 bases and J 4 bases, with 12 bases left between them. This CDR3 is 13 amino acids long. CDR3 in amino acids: CATEKEVTGELFF. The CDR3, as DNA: TGTGCCACAGAAAAGGAAGTCACCGGGGAGCTGTTTTTT.

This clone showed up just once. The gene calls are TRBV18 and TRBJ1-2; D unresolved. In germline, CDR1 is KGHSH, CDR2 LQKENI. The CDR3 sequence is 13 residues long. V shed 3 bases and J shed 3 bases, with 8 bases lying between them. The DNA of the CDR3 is TGTGCCAGCTCACCCCCAGGTGACTATGGCTACACCTTC. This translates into CASSPPGDYGYTF. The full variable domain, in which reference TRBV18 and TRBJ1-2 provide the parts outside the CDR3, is NAGVMQNPRHLVRRRGQEARLRCSPMKGHSHVYWYRQLPEEGLKFMVYLQKENIIDESGMPKERFSAEFPKEGPSILRIQQVVRGDSAAYFCASSPPGDYGYTFGSGTRLTVV.

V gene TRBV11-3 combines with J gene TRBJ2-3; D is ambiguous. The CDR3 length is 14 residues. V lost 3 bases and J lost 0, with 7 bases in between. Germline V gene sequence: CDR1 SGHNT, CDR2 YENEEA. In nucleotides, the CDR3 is TGTGCCAGCAGCTTCGGCCCTAGCACAGATACGCAGTATTTT. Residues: CASSFGPSTDTQYF. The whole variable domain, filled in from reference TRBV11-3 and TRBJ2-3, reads EAGVVQSPRYKIIEKKQPVAFWCNPISGHNTLYWYLQNLGQGPELLIRYENEEAVDDSQLPKDRFSAERLKGVDSTLKIQPAELGDSAVYLCASSFGPSTDTQYFGPGTRLTVL.

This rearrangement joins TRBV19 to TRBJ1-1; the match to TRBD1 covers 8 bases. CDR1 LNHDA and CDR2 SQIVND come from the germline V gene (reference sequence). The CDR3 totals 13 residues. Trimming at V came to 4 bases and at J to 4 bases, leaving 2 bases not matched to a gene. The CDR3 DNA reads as TGTGCCAGTAGTACTACAGGGGGCACTGAAGCTTTCTTT. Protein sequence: CASSTTGGTEAFF.

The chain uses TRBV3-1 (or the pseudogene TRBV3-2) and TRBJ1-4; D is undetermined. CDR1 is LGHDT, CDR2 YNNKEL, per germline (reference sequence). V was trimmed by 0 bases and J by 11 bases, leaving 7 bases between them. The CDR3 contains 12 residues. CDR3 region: CASSQDHSKLFF. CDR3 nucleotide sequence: TGTGCCAGCAGCCAAGATCATTCCAAACTGTTTTTT.

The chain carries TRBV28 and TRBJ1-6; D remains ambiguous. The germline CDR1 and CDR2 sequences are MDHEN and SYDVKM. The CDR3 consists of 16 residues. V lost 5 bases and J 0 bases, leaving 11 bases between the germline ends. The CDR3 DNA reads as TGTGCCAGCAGTCTCCCAATGAGCTCCTATAATTCACCCCTCCACTTT. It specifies CASSLPMSSYNSPLHF.

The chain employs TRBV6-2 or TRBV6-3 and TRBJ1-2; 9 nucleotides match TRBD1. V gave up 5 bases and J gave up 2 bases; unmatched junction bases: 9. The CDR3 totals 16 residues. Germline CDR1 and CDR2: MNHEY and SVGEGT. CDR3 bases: TGTGCCAGCAGTCCCGGGACAGGGCCCCGCAACTATGGCTACACCTTC. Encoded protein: CASSPGTGPRNYGYTF.

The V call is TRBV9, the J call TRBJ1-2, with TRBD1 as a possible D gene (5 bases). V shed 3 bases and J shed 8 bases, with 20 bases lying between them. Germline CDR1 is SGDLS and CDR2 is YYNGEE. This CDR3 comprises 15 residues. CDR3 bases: TGTGCCAGCAGCGGACCACTTGAGGGGTCCTCCGGCTACACCTTC. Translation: CASSGPLEGSSGYTF.

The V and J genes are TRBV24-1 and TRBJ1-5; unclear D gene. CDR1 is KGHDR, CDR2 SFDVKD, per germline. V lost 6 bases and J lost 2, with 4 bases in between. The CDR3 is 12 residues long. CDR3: CATSQGNQPQHF. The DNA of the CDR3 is TGTGCCACCAGTCAGGGCAATCAGCCCCAGCATTTT.

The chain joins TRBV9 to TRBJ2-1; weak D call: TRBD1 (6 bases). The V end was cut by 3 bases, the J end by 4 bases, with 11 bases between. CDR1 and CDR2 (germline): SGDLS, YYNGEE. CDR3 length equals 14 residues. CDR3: CASSAGQPYNEQFF. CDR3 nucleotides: TGTGCCAGCAGCGCAGGACAGCCTTACAATGAGCAGTTCTTC. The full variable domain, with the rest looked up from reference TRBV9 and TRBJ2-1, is DSGVTQTPKHLITATGQRVTLRCSPRSGDLSVYWYQQSLDQGLQFLIQYYNGEERAKGNILERFSAQQFPDLHSELNLSSLELGDSALYFCASSAGQPYNEQFFGPGTRLTVL.

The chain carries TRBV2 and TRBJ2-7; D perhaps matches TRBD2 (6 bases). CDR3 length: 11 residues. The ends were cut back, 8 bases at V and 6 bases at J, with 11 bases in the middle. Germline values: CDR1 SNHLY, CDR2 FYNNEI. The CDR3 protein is CASGGLLEQYF. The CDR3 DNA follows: TGTGCCAGCGGGGGACTCCTCGAGCAGTACTTC.

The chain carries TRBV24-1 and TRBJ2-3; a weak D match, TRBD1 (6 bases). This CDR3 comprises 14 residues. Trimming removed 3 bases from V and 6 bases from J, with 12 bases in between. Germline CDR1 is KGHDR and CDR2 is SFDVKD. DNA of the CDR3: TGTGCCACCAGTGATCAATACAGGGTGGATACGCAGTATTTT. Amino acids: CATSDQYRVDTQYF.